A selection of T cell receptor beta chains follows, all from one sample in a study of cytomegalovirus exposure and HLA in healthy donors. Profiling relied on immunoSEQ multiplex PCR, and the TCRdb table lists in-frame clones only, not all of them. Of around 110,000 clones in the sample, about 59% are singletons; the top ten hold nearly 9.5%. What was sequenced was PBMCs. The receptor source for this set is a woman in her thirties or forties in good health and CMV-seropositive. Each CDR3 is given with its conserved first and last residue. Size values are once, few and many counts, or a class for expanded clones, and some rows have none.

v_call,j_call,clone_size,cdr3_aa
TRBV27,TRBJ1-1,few,CASSFSTGPTHEAFF
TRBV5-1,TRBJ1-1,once,CASSLLEGMNTEAFF
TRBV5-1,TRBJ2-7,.,CASGQEPASRGEQYF
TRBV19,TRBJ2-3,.,CASSRPPARTSGSVTDTQYF
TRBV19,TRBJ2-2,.,CASRLAGLNTGELFF
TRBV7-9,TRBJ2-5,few,CSSSLPPRGPERETQYF
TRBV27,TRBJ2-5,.,CATSPLIQLAQETQYF
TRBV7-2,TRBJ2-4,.,CASSFDSYIQYF
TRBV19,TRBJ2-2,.,CASSIVAGSTGELFF
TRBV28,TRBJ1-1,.,CASSPPGDEAFF
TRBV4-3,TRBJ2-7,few,CASSQATIPGTSGYEQYF
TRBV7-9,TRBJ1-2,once,CASSFIHGYTF
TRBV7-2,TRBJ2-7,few,CASSLTSGGGYEQYF
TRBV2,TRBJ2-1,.,CASKVDRVIDEQFF
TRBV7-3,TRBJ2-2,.,CASSLSQGARTGELFF
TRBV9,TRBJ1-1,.,CASSVLPPGQGNEAFF
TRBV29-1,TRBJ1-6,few,CSVEQGDSGLRF
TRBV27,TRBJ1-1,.,CASTSGVNTEAFF
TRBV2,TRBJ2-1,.,CATPQPGGLANEQFF
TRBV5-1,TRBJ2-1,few,CASSWPLEKFYNEQFF
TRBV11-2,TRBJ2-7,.,CASSFDRDASYEQYF
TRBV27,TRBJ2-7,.,CASSKGPSGREQYF
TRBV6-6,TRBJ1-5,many,CASASGGGYSNQPQHF
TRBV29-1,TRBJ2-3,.,CSVEPDSITDTQYF
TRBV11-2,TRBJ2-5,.,CASSSLETQYF
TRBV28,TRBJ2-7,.,CASSFRWQGYIIDYYEQYF
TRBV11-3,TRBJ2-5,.,CASSAGTGGYQETQYF
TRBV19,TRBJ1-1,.,CASSPWTGEYTEAFF
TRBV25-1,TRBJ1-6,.,CASSPGQGNSNSPLHF
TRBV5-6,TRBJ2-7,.,CASSLMEGEQYF
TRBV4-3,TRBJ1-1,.,CASSRRGGGTEAFF
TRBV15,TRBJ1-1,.,CATSRDQGYAFF
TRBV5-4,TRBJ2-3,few,CASSLEAGSTDTQYF
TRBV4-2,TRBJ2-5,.,CASSQGWQGQETQYF
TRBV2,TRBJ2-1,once,CASSELAGLLFF
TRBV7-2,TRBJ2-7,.,CASSLGGGPIYEQYF
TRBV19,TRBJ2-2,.,CASTQGATGELFF
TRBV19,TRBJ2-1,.,CASRDSGRALEQFF
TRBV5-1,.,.,CASSWEIAGGENEQYF
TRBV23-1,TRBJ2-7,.,CASSQGRDLSNYEQYF
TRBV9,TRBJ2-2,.,CASSVVYGGELFF
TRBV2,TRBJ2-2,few,CASRQGAPNGELFF
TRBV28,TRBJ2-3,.,CATHPPGRAPDTQYF
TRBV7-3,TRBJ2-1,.,CASSSPGGSEQFF
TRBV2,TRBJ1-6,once,CASTQQGAIYNSPLHF
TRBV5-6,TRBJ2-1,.,CASSLRPSGSHEQFF
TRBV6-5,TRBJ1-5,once,CASRRTGRNQPQHF
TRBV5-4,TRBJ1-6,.,CASSLPRGGSNSPLHF
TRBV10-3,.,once,CAISEWGEANEQYF
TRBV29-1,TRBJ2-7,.,CSVRTGGYEQYF
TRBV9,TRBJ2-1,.,CASSVVEQGNEQFF
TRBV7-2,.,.,CASSSGRYEQYF
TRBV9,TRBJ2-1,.,CASSRSRTGYSYNEQFF
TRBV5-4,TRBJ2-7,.,CASSFMGSSYEQYF